These T cell receptor beta chains were read from a single sample in a study of cytomegalovirus exposure and HLA in healthy donors. The table came from immunoSEQ multiplex PCR; TCRdb's copy has only in-frame clones and leaves some out. This sample carries 120,000 or so clones, 90% to 96% of them seen once, and the ten largest clones take 1.5% to 2%. Specimen: PBMCs. The source of these receptors is a young man in good health and CMV-seronegative. The CDR3 runs from the conserved cysteine through the conserved F or W.

j_call v_call cdr3_length cdr3_aa
TRBJ1-5 TRBV20-1 11 CSAMDSLPQHF
TRBJ2-7 TRBV5-5 13 CASSLASGYEQYF
TRBJ2-4 TRBV4-1 17 CASSQGFAGTGRNIQYF
TRBJ2-7 TRBV5-4 16 CASSLEEGGPSYEQYF
TRBJ1-2 TRBV9 17 CASSAEGRQGQWYGYTF
TRBJ2-3 TRBV28 18 CASINGAGPPLMGDTQYF
TRBJ2-5 TRBV28 14 CASSLFQIQETQYF
TRBJ1-2 TRBV4-1 18 CASSQPVPAGTVTDGYTF
TRBJ1-1 TRBV7-3 14 CASSLDGMNTEAFF
TRBJ1-1 TRBV6-5 13 CASSLLRNTEAFF
TRBJ2-1 TRBV28 15 CASSTPLSGRNEQFF
TRBJ2-7 TRBV28 15 CASSLGDRLLYEQYF
TRBJ2-4 TRBV5-4 17 CASSLPLAGASKNIQYF
TRBJ2-4 TRBV27 15 CASSLSPGGDYIQYF
TRBJ1-2 TRBV7-2 13 CASSLDSPNGYTF
TRBJ2-7 TRBV7-2 12 CASSFTVYEQYF
TRBJ2-7 TRBV30 15 CAWSLSTPGPYEQYF
TRBJ2-7 TRBV18 14 CASSLSGFTYEQYF
TRBJ2-1 TRBV7-3 15 CASSLMTSGYNEQFF
TRBJ1-2 TRBV6-5 15 CASRQGQAGNYGYTF
TRBJ1-5 TRBV15 16 CATSRGGPGVNQPQHF
TRBJ2-2 TRBV28 17 CASSLPTSQRGPGELFF
TRBJ2-7 TRBV28 14 CASNRDSQLDEQYF
TRBJ2-1 TRBV4-3 17 CASSPFSRTSGSSEQFF
TRBJ1-2 TRBV7-9 15 CASSLVPAGAYGYTF
TRBJ1-2 TRBV10-3 13 CAISEETGYGYTF
TRBJ2-7 TRBV5-5 13 CASSLAKGVEQYF
TRBJ1-1 TRBV25-1 13 CASMGQVNTEAFF
TRBJ2-7 TRBV6-5 11 CASGGGYEQYF
TRBJ2-1 TRBV6-1 16 CASSALAGEAYNEQFF
TRBJ1-1 TRBV27 14 CASSLGTGGNLAFF
TRBJ2-3 TRBV27 18 CASSLSKLAGARGDTQYF
TRBJ2-7 TRBV19 14 CASSTLPGVYEQYF
TRBJ2-7 TRBV5-1 16 CASSLGSTSGTGEQYF
TRBJ1-2 TRBV30 12 CAWSAGTGGYTF